Presented here are 8 T cell receptor beta chains from one specimen sequenced in a study of post-analysis software for immune sequencing data. The study's findings and limits: Five or six TRBV segments were more frequent in patients than controls; TRBV5-6, TRBV5-1 and TRBV20-1 belonged to this group.

No antigen has been identified for these receptors. Presence of unique molecular identifiers characterized the TCR beta cDNA libraries. TCRdb used MiXCR to reprocess the PCR reads, holding one entry per CDR3 protein. The sample lists around 770,000 distinct CDR3 sequences, around 45% seen once, with 4.9% in the top ten. The source material was blood. These receptors all come from a girl between 10 and 17 years old with multiple sclerosis.

This clonotype was recorded a few times. This chain connects TRBV12-3 or TRBV12-4 to TRBJ2-5, with D unresolved. This CDR3 has 12 residues. V shed 5 bases and J shed 13 bases, with 17 bases lying between them. The CDR3 bases are TGTGCCAGCAGTCGCCGGGCATCCCTGCGGTACTTC. Translated: CASSRRASLRYF.

The chain uses TRBV20-1 and TRBJ2-7; D remains ambiguous. The ends were cut back, 7 bases at V and 4 bases at J, with 29 bases in the middle. CDR1 is DFQATT and CDR2 is SNEGSKA in the germline V gene (reference sequence). This CDR3 region has 17 residues. CDR3 loop: CSVSRPPRSGKTYEQYF. The CDR3 nucleotides are TGCAGTGTTAGCAGGCCCCCACGTAGTGGGAAAACTTACGAGCAGTACTTC.

The chain joins TRBV6-1 to TRBJ1-6; 8 bases are shared with TRBD1. From germline, CDR1 is MNHNS and CDR2 SASEGT. V shed 2 bases, J shed 10 bases, and the junction held 7 bases outside the gene matches. The CDR3 covers 15 residues. The CDR3 bases are TGTGCCAGCAGTGAACGGTCAGGGGGCTGGTCACCCCTCCACTTT. Protein product: CASSERSGGWSPLHF.

The chain recombines TRBV5-1 with TRBJ2-1; no clear D. The V end was cut by 0 bases, the J end by 4 bases, with 23 bases between. This CDR3 has 19 residues. The germline V gene encodes CDR1 SGHRS and CDR2 YFSETQ. The CDR3 sequence is CASSLVFGRGESIYNEQFF. As DNA, the CDR3 is TGCGCCAGCAGCTTGGTTTTTGGGCGTGGGGAATCTATTTACAATGAGCAGTTCTTC.

This clonotype was recorded a few times. The chain recombines TRBV28 with TRBJ1-2; no firm D call. Germline-derived CDR1 and CDR2 are MDHEN and SYDVKM. The CDR3 consists of 16 residues. Trimming stripped 6 bases from V and 6 bases from J, with 23 bases between. This chain's CDR3 is CASRQYGPPTSDGYTF. CDR3 in DNA: TGTGCCAGCAGACAATATGGCCCCCCGACATCTGATGGCTACACCTTC.

This clonotype was detected only once. The chain couples TRBV5-1 to TRBJ1-2; D unclear. The CDR3 spans 14 residues. The V gene lost 0 bases and the J gene lost 2 bases, with 8 bases spanning the gap. The V gene's germline CDR1 is SGHRS and CDR2 YFSETQ. CDR3 residues: CASSLAEGNYGYTF. In nucleotides, the CDR3 is TGCGCCAGCAGCTTGGCCGAGGGAAACTATGGCTACACCTTC.

This clonotype was picked up a small number of times. The chain uses TRBV7-6 and TRBJ2-7, with D perhaps TRBD1 (6 bases). V shed 1 base and J shed 3 bases, with 13 bases lying between them. The CDR3 contains 15 residues. The germline V gene has CDR1 SGHVS and CDR2 FNYEAQ. CDR3 nucleotides: TGTGCCAGCAGCTTAGATCCAGGGGCGCACTACGAGCAGTACTTC. Residues: CASSLDPGAHYEQYF.

This chain uses TRBV10-3 with TRBJ2-7, with D possibly called TRBD1 or TRBD2 (5 bases each). The CDR3 has 13 residues. The germline V gene encodes CDR1 ENHRY and CDR2 SYGVKD. Trimming stripped 6 bases from V and 2 bases from J, with 11 bases between. This chain's CDR3 is CAIRDEGTYEQYF. DNA of the CDR3: TGTGCCATCAGGGATGAGGGGACCTACGAGCAGTACTTC.